These 8 T cell receptor beta chains were all obtained from the same sample, sequenced in a study of cytomegalovirus exposure and HLA in healthy donors. PCR amplification relied on 60 Vbeta primers (plus 13 Jbeta primers). Sequenced by immunoSEQ multiplex PCR; TCRdb stores in-frame clones only, minus some. The repertoire holds 150,000 to 200,000 clones, with roughly 80% as singletons. Sequenced material: PBMCs. The receptors come from a woman aged 50 to 65 in good health and CMV-seronegative.

In this sample, this clone turned up a few times. V gene TRBV29-1 combines with J gene TRBJ1-1, with 9 bases aligning to TRBD1. The junction had 7 bases not matched to a gene; V was cut back by 4 bases and J by 4 bases. The CDR3 is 14 residues long. Germline V CDR1 and CDR2: SQVTM, ANQGSEA. DNA of the CDR3: TGCAGCGTTGCGACAGGGGGAGGCTCCACTGAAGCTTTCTTT. Translation gives CSVATGGGSTEAFF.

The chain carries TRBV7-9 and TRBJ2-2, with a tentative D call TRBD2 (5 bases). Germline CDR1 SEHNR, CDR2 FQNEAQ (reference sequence). This CDR3 contains 15 residues. The V gene lost 5 bases and the J gene lost 3 bases, with 13 bases spanning the gap. DNA of the CDR3: TGTGCCAGCAGCCTCATACTAGACGACACCGGGGAGCTGTTTTTT. Translated: CASSLILDDTGELFF.

CDR3 coding DNA: TGCGCCAGCAGCCACCAAACAGTGAACACTGAAGCTTTCTTT. Its protein product is CASSHQTVNTEAFF. The rearrangement links TRBV4-1 to TRBJ1-1; D remains ambiguous. The CDR3 runs 14 residues. Trimming removed 3 bases from V and 0 bases from J, with 8 bases in between. Germline V gives CDR1 MGHRA, CDR2 YSYEKL.

The V and J genes are TRBV23-1 and TRBJ1-3; possible D gene TRBD1, 6 bases. TRBV23-1 is given ORF status, its function remaining uncertain. V lost 5 bases, J lost 0 bases, and 17 bases lay in between. The length of the CDR3 is 17 residues. Written as DNA, the CDR3 is TGCGCCAGCAGTACGACAGGTGTATACCTCTCTGGAAACACCATATATTTT. Translating gives CASSTTGVYLSGNTIYF.

This chain links TRBV14 with TRBJ2-7; 7 bases map to TRBD1. The germline V gene has CDR1 SGHDN and CDR2 FVKESK. The CDR3 runs to 13 residues. Trimming at V came to 6 bases and at J to 4 bases, leaving 6 bases not matched to a gene. The CDR3 DNA reads TGTGCCAGCAGACCGACAGGGTTGTACGAGCAGTACTTC. Translating gives CASRPTGLYEQYF. Combining the CDR3 with reference TRBV14 and TRBJ2-7 gives the whole variable domain EAGVTQFPSHSVIEKGQTVTLRCDPISGHDNLYWYRRVMGKEIKFLLHFVKESKQDESGMPNNRFLAERTGGTYSTLKVQPAELEDSGVYFCASRPTGLYEQYFGPGTRLTVT.

This clone has just one count. V and J are TRBV28 and TRBJ2-7, with TRBD1 identical over 12 bases. With 7 bases clipped from V and 4 bases from J, the junction kept 11 bases outside the gene matches. The V gene's germline CDR1 is MDHEN and CDR2 SYDVKM. The length of the CDR3 is 16 residues. This chain's CDR3 is CASISPPGQGAYEQYF. CDR3 nucleotide sequence: TGTGCCAGCATCTCCCCTCCGGGACAGGGGGCGTACGAGCAGTACTTC. Combining the CDR3 with reference TRBV28 and TRBJ2-7 gives the whole variable domain DVKVTQSSRYLVKRTGEKVFLECVQDMDHENMFWYRQDPGLGLRLIYFSYDVKMKEKGDIPEGYSVSREKKERFSLILESASTNQTSMYLCASISPPGQGAYEQYFGPGTRLTVT.

The V and J genes are TRBV4-3 and TRBJ2-3, with 13 bases identical to TRBD2. CDR3 length equals 21 residues. Unmatched junction bases numbered 16, after V lost 4 bases and J lost 0 bases. Looked up from germline, CDR1 is LGHNA and CDR2 is YSLEER. CDR3 amino acids: CASSRNPRLAGGPLSTDTQYF. In DNA form, the CDR3 reads TGCGCCAGCAGCCGCAACCCCAGACTAGCGGGGGGTCCGCTTAGCACAGATACGCAGTATTTT.

The J gene is TRBJ2-1, the V gene TRBV28; 8 bases align to TRBD2. The trim removed 3 bases at V and 7 bases at J, leaving 5 bases unmatched. The length of the CDR3 is 14 residues. Germline V gene lookup returns CDR1 MDHEN and CDR2 SYDVKM. The CDR3 reads CASSFMREENEQFF. The CDR3 DNA sequence: TGTGCCAGCAGTTTTATGCGGGAGGAGAATGAGCAGTTCTTC. The entire variable domain, with the rest obtained from reference TRBV28 and TRBJ2-1, is as follows: DVKVTQSSRYLVKRTGEKVFLECVQDMDHENMFWYRQDPGLGLRLIYFSYDVKMKEKGDIPEGYSVSREKKERFSLILESASTNQTSMYLCASSFMREENEQFFGPGTRLTVL.